These T cell receptor beta chains were read from a single sample in a study of CD8+CD57+ T cells in acquired aplastic anemia. MiXCR was run by TCRdb on the reads, yielding one entry per CDR3 protein. The sample contains approximately 300,000 distinct CDR3 sequences, approximately 58% of which appear only once. The sample taken for sequencing was sorted CD4+, CD8+, or CD8+CD57+ T cells (not recorded which) from PBMCs. All receptors come from a human donor with aplastic anemia. CDR3s include the opening cysteine and the closing phenylalanine or tryptophan. Fields, in order: D gene, J gene, V gene, clone size, CDR3 protein, CDR3 DNA. A D gene is named only where the DNA matches it firmly. Clone size is stated in some rows and not others, as once, few, many or a class when expanded.

- TRBJ2-3 TRBV20-1 many CSASLAASTDTQYF TGCAGTGCTTCATTAGCTGCTAGCACAGATACGCAGTATTTT
- TRBJ1-6 TRBV2 - CASYRGRDSPLHF TGTGCCAGCTACCGAGGGAGGGATTCACCCCTCCACTTT
TRBD1 TRBJ2-2 TRBV6-4 - CASSGQGGPGELFF TGTGCCAGCTCGGGACAGGGCGGACCCGGGGAGCTGTTTTTT
TRBD1 TRBJ1-1 TRBV20-1 - CSARDYRGPEAFF TGCAGTGCTAGAGACTACAGGGGCCCTGAAGCTTTCTTT
- TRBJ2-7 TRBV10-3 many CAISERYEQYF TGTGCCATCAGTGAGAGGTACGAGCAGTACTTC
TRBD1 TRBJ1-4 TRBV7-9 few CASRTDREGGEKLFF TGTGCCAGCAGGACGGACAGGGAGGGTGGAGAAAAACTGTTTTTT
- TRBJ1-4 TRBV29-1 once CSVADALKNEKLFF TGCAGCGTTGCCGACGCCCTGAAGAATGAAAAACTGTTTTTT
- TRBJ1-2 TRBV20-1 - CSARDLGQGTSYGYTF TGCAGTGCTAGAGATCTCGGGCAGGGGACATCCTATGGCTACACCTTC
TRBD2 TRBJ2-1 TRBV15 - CATSRDGVGRGGLGQFF TGTGCCACCAGCAGAGATGGGGTAGGGCGGGGGGGCCTAGGGCAGTTCTTC
TRBD2 TRBJ2-5 TRBV10-1 - CASSDSIAGETQYF TGCGCCAGCAGTGACTCGATAGCGGGGGAGACCCAGTACTTC
TRBD1 TRBJ2-7 TRBV13 - CASGETGLYGYEQYF TGTGCCAGCGGCGAGACAGGGCTCTATGGCTACGAGCAGTACTTC
TRBD2 TRBJ2-1 TRBV19 many CASGGGIAGSKNEQFF TGTGCCAGTGGGGGGGGGATAGCCGGGAGTAAAAATGAGCAGTTCTTC
TRBD2 TRBJ2-3 TRBV6-1 many CASSAGGASDTQYF TGTGCCAGCAGTGCCGGGGGGGCGTCAGATACGCAGTATTTT
- TRBJ2-7 TRBV28 many CASSNPLGEQYF TGTGCCAGCAGCAACCCTTTGGGGGAGCAGTACTTC
TRBD1 TRBJ2-1 TRBV20-1 few CSVGQGANEQFF TGCAGTGTAGGACAGGGGGCGAATGAGCAGTTCTTC
- TRBJ1-1 TRBV5-1 many CASSLGTGFQDTEAFF TGCGCCAGCAGCTTGGGAACAGGGTTTCAGGACACTGAAGCTTTCTTT
TRBD1 TRBJ1-3 TRBV12-3/TRBV12-4 - CASSGGTGGANIYF TGTGCCAGCAGCGGAGGGACAGGGGGCGCAAACATATATTTT
TRBD1 TRBJ1-4 TRBV20-1 - CSASGQANEKLFF TGCAGTGCCTCGGGACAGGCTAATGAAAAACTGTTTTTT
- TRBJ1-1 TRBV24-1 - CATKDGGNTEAFF TGTGCCACCAAAGACGGCGGGAACACTGAAGCTTTCTTT
- TRBJ2-7 TRBV24-1 - CATSDSDSYEQYF TGTGCCACCAGTGATTCAGACAGCTACGAGCAGTACTTC
- TRBJ2-7 TRBV5-1 - CASSSRADTYEQYF TGCGCCAGCAGCTCAAGGGCAGATACCTACGAGCAGTACTTC
- TRBJ1-2 TRBV29-1 - CSVVVTADGYTF TGCAGCGTTGTAGTGACAGCTGATGGCTACACCTTC
- TRBJ1-2 TRBV12-3/TRBV12-4 - CASSLVVQDYGYTF TGTGCCAGCAGTTTAGTGGTACAGGACTATGGCTACACCTTC
- TRBJ2-7 TRBV6-1 many CASSVAGTNYEQYF TGTGCCAGCTCCGTCGCGGGGACCAACTACGAGCAGTACTTC
TRBD2 TRBJ2-3 TRBV2 - CASRGLAGSTTGTQYF TGTGCCAGCAGGGGTCTAGCGGGCTCTACCACAGGTACGCAGTATTTT
TRBD1 TRBJ1-2 TRBV20-1 few CSARTGSGNYGYTF TGCAGTGCCAGGACAGGGAGCGGCAACTATGGCTACACCTTC
TRBD1 TRBJ1-1 TRBV20-1 - CSARQGPLKTEAFF TGCAGTGCGAGACAGGGGCCCCTGAAGACTGAAGCTTTCTTT
TRBD1 TRBJ2-7 TRBV20-1 - CSAQGQFYEQYF TGCAGTGCCCAGGGACAGTTCTACGAGCAGTACTTC
- TRBJ1-1 TRBV11-1 - CASSFSAGTNEAFF TGTGCCAGCAGCTTCTCAGCGGGGACTAATGAAGCTTTCTTT
TRBD2 TRBJ2-7 TRBV20-1 - CSAREAGLVSYEQYF TGCAGTGCTAGGGAGGCCGGACTAGTCTCCTACGAGCAGTACTTC
- TRBJ1-4 TRBV2 few CASSESVGGLSNEKLFF TGTGCCAGCAGTGAAAGTGTCGGGGGGTTATCTAATGAAAAACTGTTTTTT
- TRBJ1-6 TRBV10-2 - CASSENGSGDLSPLHF TGCGCCAGCAGTGAGAACGGATCTGGGGACCTCTCACCCCTCCACTTT
- TRBJ1-1 TRBV7-3 many CASSIQASTEAFF TGTGCCAGCAGTATCCAAGCGAGCACTGAAGCTTTCTTT
- TRBJ1-5 TRBV5-8 - CASSFQIREPQHF TGTGCCAGCAGTTTCCAGATCCGGGAGCCCCAGCATTTT
- TRBJ2-5 TRBV20-1 few CSARARAYQETQYF TGCAGTGCTAGGGCTAGAGCGTACCAAGAGACCCAGTACTTC
TRBD1 TRBJ1-2 TRBV19 - CASSSGTGTNYGYTF TGTGCCAGTAGTTCTGGGACAGGGACTAACTATGGCTACACCTTC
- TRBJ1-1 TRBV5-1 - CASSFQGHTEAFF TGCGCCAGCAGCTTCCAGGGACACACTGAAGCTTTCTTT
- TRBJ2-3 TRBV7-2 - CASSLLPGGGDTQYF TGTGCCAGCAGCCTTCTCCCCGGGGGCGGAGATACGCAGTATTTT
- TRBJ1-4 TRBV5-5 - CASSLGQGSEKLFF TGCGCCAGCAGCTTGGGGCAGGGAAGCGAAAAACTGTTTTTT
- TRBJ2-7 TRBV14 - CASSQGLGSSYEQYF TGTGCCAGCAGCCAAGGACTAGGGAGTTCCTACGAGCAGTACTTC
TRBD1 TRBJ1-6 TRBV7-9 few CASSGGTASSYNSPLHF TGTGCCAGCAGCGGAGGGACAGCGAGCTCCTATAATTCACCCCTCCACTTT
- TRBJ2-2 TRBV5-1 - CASSLQPGNTGELFF TGCGCCAGCAGCCTCCAGCCAGGGAACACCGGGGAGCTGTTTTTT
- TRBJ1-1 TRBV12-3/TRBV12-4 - CASSLMGATEAFF TGTGCCAGCAGTTTAATGGGGGCTACTGAAGCTTTCTTT